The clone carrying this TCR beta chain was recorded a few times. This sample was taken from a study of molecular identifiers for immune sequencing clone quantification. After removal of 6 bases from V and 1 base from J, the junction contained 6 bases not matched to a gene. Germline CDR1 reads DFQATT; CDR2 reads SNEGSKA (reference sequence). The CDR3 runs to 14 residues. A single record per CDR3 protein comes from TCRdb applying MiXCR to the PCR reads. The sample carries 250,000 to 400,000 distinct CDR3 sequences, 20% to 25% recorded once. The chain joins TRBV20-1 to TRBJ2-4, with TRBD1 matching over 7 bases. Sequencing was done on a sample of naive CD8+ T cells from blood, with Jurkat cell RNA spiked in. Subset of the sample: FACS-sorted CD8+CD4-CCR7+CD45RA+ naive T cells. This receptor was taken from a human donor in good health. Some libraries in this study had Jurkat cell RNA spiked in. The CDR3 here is CSARGRQAKNIQYF. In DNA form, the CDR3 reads TGCAGTGCGAGGGGGCGGCAGGCCAAAAACATTCAGTACTTC.